Sequencing of this T cell receptor (beta chain) was carried out in a study of T cell responses to AZD1222 COVID-19 vaccine. Study observations and caveats: Donors were chiefly white British, with a greater number of females, and clonal diversity was perhaps underestimated. Two doses of AZD1222 preceded a rise in Spike-specific TCR breadth and depth.

In this sample, this clone turned up once. Its specificity is not known. Sequencing was performed with immunoSEQ multiplex PCR; in TCRdb, only in-frame clones are kept and a portion is missing. The repertoire holds 78,000 or so clones, with approximately 88% as singletons. The CDR3 consists of 15 residues. Germline CDR1 is MNHEY and CDR2 is SMNVEV (reference sequence). Trimming cost V 5 bases and J 4 bases, with 15 bases left between them. The chain recombines TRBV27 with TRBJ2-1, with D tentatively TRBD1 (6 bases). The sequence came from an adult in good health. The source was peripheral blood, collected on day 0 of AZD1222 vaccination. In nucleotides, the CDR3 is TGTGCCAGCAGTCCCGAGGGGGTGTGGTACAATGAGCAGTTCTTC. Translated, it gives CASSPEGVWYNEQFF.